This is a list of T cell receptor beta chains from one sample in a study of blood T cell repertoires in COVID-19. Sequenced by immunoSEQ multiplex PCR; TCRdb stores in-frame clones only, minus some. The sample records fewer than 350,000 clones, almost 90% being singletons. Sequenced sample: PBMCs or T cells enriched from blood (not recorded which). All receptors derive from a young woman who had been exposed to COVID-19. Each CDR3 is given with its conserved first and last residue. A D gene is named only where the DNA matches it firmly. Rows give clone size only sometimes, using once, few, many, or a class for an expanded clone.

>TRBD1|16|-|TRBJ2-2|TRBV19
TGTGCCAGTAGTATAGACGGACAGGGGAGGGCCGGGGAGCTGTTTTTT
CASSIDGQGRAGELFF
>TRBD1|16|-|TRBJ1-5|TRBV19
TGTGCCAGTAGTCCCTTGGTTGAGGGGGCGGGCCAGCCCCAGCATTTT
CASSPLVEGAGQPQHF
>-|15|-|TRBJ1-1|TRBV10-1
TGCGCCAGCAGTGAGTATCTTAATGTGAACACTGAAGCTTTCTTT
CASSEYLNVNTEAFF
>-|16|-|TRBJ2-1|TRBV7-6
TGTGCCAGCAGCTTAGGCTTGGCAGTTTCCTACAATGAGCAGTTCTTC
CASSLGLAVSYNEQFF
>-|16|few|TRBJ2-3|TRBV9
TGTGCCAGCAGCGTCTCAGGGACAACCAACACAGATACGCAGTATTTT
CASSVSGTTNTDTQYF
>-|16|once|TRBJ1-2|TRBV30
TGTGCCTGGAGCGGGTGGACGGAATATTCGGGGTATGGCTACACCTTC
CAWSGWTEYSGYGYTF
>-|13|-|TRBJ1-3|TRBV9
TGTGCCAGCAGCGTACTCGAGGGAAACACCATATATTTT
CASSVLEGNTIYF
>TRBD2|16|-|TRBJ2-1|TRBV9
TGTGCCAGCAGCCCTTCAGGACTAGAGTCCTACAATGAGCAGTTCTTC
CASSPSGLESYNEQFF
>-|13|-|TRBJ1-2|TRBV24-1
TGTGCCACCAGTGATTCAGGGGTCTATGGCTACACCTTC
CATSDSGVYGYTF
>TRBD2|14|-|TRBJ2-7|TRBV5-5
TGTGCCAGCAGCGTGGGACTAGCTTTCTACGAGCAGTACTTC
CASSVGLAFYEQYF